One sample yielded the 22 T cell receptor beta chains listed below, sequenced in a study of blood T cells in healthy people across ages. Combining a sample-barcoded 5' primer with a J-beta primer mix, a second PCR ran for 7 to 11 cycles. Using its own MiXCR run on the 5' RACE reads, TCRdb lists one record per CDR3 protein. The table includes 750,000 to 950,000 distinct CDR3 sequences, 25% to 30% detected once. These data also formed part of another study, on T cells of mothers and their children.

Sample: blood. These receptor sequences come from a middle-aged woman in good health.

The J gene is TRBJ1-5, the V gene TRBV19; no clear D. The germline CDR1 and CDR2 sequences are LNHDA and SQIVND (reference sequence). V lost 8 bases, J lost 0 bases, and 17 bases lay in between. This CDR3 region has 16 residues. This CDR3 reads CASGVGSLYSNQPQHF. Here the CDR3 DNA reads TGTGCCAGTGGGGTGGGGTCTCTTTATAGCAATCAGCCCCAGCATTTT.

This clonotype was detected only a few times. The chain carries TRBV5-5 and TRBJ1-1; tentatively, D is TRBD1 (5 bases). V lost 0 bases and J 3 bases, leaving 12 bases between the germline ends. The CDR3 is 15 amino acids. Per the germline V gene, CDR1 is SGHKS and CDR2 is YYEKEE (reference sequence). The CDR3 nucleotides read TGTGCCAGCAGCTTGGAAGTTGGGGGGGACACTGAAGCTTTCTTT. Its translation is CASSLEVGGDTEAFF. The variable domain in full, with the rest retrieved from reference TRBV5-5 and TRBJ1-1, is DAGVTQSPTHLIKTRGQQVTLRCSPISGHKSVSWYQQVLGQGPQFIFQYYEKEERGRGNFPDRFSARQFPNYSSELNVNALLLGDSALYLCASSLEVGGDTEAFFGQGTRLTVV.

About this clonotype: A much larger clonotype is one base distant, so this may be a read error. The chain recombines TRBV29-1 with TRBJ1-2, with a possible D match to TRBD1 (5 bases). The CDR3 sequence is 12 residues long. CDR1 and CDR2 (germline): SQVTM, ANQGSEA. The ends were cut back, 7 bases at V and 4 bases at J, with 13 bases in the middle. CDR3: CSAAGGSYGYTF. The CDR3 region has the DNA TGCAGCGCCGCGGGGGGGAGCTATGGCTACACCTTC.

The chain links TRBV24-1 to TRBJ2-3; TRBD2 might be the D (6 bases). Trimming took 3 bases from V and 2 from J, leaving 17 bases between them. This CDR3 has 17 residues. Germline lookup yields CDR1 KGHDR and CDR2 SFDVKD. The CDR3 loop reads CATSDPPGLTNTDTQYF. The CDR3 region has the DNA TGTGCCACCAGTGATCCTCCGGGACTGACAAACACAGATACGCAGTATTTT.

This clonotype has ten or more counts. The chain joins TRBV20-1 to TRBJ2-7; 9 bases match TRBD1. This CDR3 is built from 14 residues. The V gene end was trimmed by 5 bases and the J gene end by 4 bases; junction bases not matched to a gene: 9. Germline V gene lookup returns CDR1 DFQATT and CDR2 SNEGSKA (reference sequence). In DNA form, the CDR3 reads TGCAGTGCTGGAGGACAGGGGAACGCGTACGAGCAGTACTTC. It codes for CSAGGQGNAYEQYF.

This clonotype appeared many times. The chain combines TRBV6-6 with TRBJ1-2; 7 positions agree with TRBD1. V was clipped by 0 bases and J by 4 bases; unmatched bases: 8. The germline V gene encodes CDR1 MNHNY and CDR2 SVGAGI (reference sequence). The CDR3 is 16 residues long. The CDR3 spells CASSYSTGEWVYGYTF. CDR3 DNA sequence: TGTGCCAGCAGTTACTCTACAGGGGAGTGGGTCTATGGCTACACCTTC.

This clonotype appeared many times. V gene TRBV4-1 combines with J gene TRBJ2-1; possible D gene TRBD1, 5 bases. V lost 0 bases, J lost 5 bases, and 11 bases lay in between. Germline values: CDR1 MGHRA, CDR2 YSYEKL. The CDR3 totals 15 residues. CDR3 residues: CASSQEGRENNEQFF. The CDR3 DNA sequence: TGCGCCAGCAGCCAAGAAGGCAGGGAAAACAATGAGCAGTTCTTC.

This clonotype was counted at least ten times. This rearrangement joins TRBV11-2 to TRBJ2-7, with a possible D match to TRBD1 (6 bases). The CDR3 sequence is 17 residues long. The germline gives CDR1 SGHAT, CDR2 FQNNGV. The ends were cut back, 5 bases at V and 0 bases at J, with 20 bases in the middle. The DNA for the CDR3 is TGTGCCAGCAGCCCCCTCCGAGGGGGTCTAAGCTCCTACGAGCAGTACTTC. It encodes CASSPLRGGLSSYEQYF.

The chain carries TRBV29-1 and TRBJ2-5, with a possible D match to TRBD1 (5 bases). The J call may be in error: the DNA end matches TRBJ2-7 better. The germline V gene has CDR1 SQVTM and CDR2 ANQGSEA. This CDR3 spans 12 amino acids. The CDR3 bases are TGCAGCGTTGATCAGGGAATCCACGAGCAGTACTTC. Residues: CSVDQGIHEQYF.

The V gene is TRBV5-1, the J gene TRBJ2-5, with a tentative D call TRBD1 (6 bases). Trimming pared 0 bases from V and 5 bases from J, leaving 14 bases between. The CDR3 runs to 15 residues. CDR1 and CDR2 from the germline V gene are SGHRS and YFSETQ. Here the CDR3 reads CASSLGPGTTETQYF. Here the CDR3 DNA reads TGCGCCAGCAGCTTGGGACCTGGGACAACCGAGACCCAGTACTTC.

A note on this clonotype: A read error may explain this, as a much larger clone is one base away. The V gene is TRBV4-1, the J gene TRBJ1-4; D is unresolved. Trimming removed 4 bases at V and 3 bases at J, with 15 bases between. CDR1 MGHRA and CDR2 YSYEKL come from the germline V gene. The CDR3 has 16 residues. The CDR3 is CASSRNVGGSNEKLFF. For the CDR3, the DNA is TGCGCCAGCAGCCGGAATGTCGGAGGATCTAATGAAAAACTGTTTTTT.

CDR3 nucleotide sequence: TGTGCCAGCAGCCAAGGATCCGGGGGGATGGTAGAGCAGTTCTTC. Its protein product is CASSQGSGGMVEQFF. The chain is built from TRBV3-1 and TRBJ2-1; 7 nucleotides agree with TRBD2. Germline loops: CDR1 LGHDT, CDR2 YNNKEL (reference sequence). The CDR3 is made up of 15 amino acids. The V and J ends lost 1 base and 10 bases, in that order; junction bases with no gene match: 10.

Concerning this clonotype: A much larger clone differs by one base, so this may be a read error. The V and J genes are TRBV7-3 and TRBJ1-5; unclear D gene. Looked up from germline, CDR1 is SGHTA and CDR2 is FQGTGA. This CDR3 has 13 amino acids. In DNA, the CDR3 is TGTGCCAGCAGCTCTGGGAGCAGTCAGCCCCAGCATTTT. This translates into CASSSGSSQPQHF.

This clonotype has a handful of counts. The chain joins TRBV20-1 to TRBJ2-5; TRBD1 aligns across 10 bases. There are 14 residues in the CDR3. The V and J ends lost 6 bases and 6 bases, in that order; junction bases with no gene match: 10. Germline V lookup: CDR1 DFQATT, CDR2 SNEGSKA (reference sequence). The CDR3 sequence is CSAPGDRGSQTQYF. CDR3 sequence (DNA): TGCAGTGCCCCCGGGGACAGGGGATCTCAGACCCAGTACTTC.

This clonotype came up a few times. The chain recombines TRBV7-2 with TRBJ1-3; TRBD1 is a possible D gene (5 bases). Germline-derived CDR1 and CDR2 are SGHTA and FQGNSA. The CDR3 covers 16 residues. V lost 1 base, J lost 3 bases, and 13 bases lay in between. CDR3 in DNA: TGTGCCAGCAGCTTAGACTACGGGGCAGATGGAAACACCATATATTTT. It translates to CASSLDYGADGNTIYF.

This clonotype was found many times. The rearrangement links TRBV9 to TRBJ2-3; D is uncertain. The CDR3 has 16 residues. Germline lookup yields CDR1 SGDLS and CDR2 YYNGEE. V lost 2 bases, J lost 0 bases, and 13 bases lay in between. CDR3 region: CASSVSYSFSTDTQYF. The CDR3 DNA follows: TGTGCCAGCAGCGTCAGTTACTCCTTTAGCACAGATACGCAGTATTTT.

V usage is TRBV7-2 and J usage is TRBJ2-7; 9 bases are a match to TRBD1. Germline V gene sequence: CDR1 SGHTA, CDR2 FQGNSA. CDR3 length: 19 residues. V lost 1 base, J lost 3 bases, and 16 bases stayed unmatched. CDR3 in DNA: TGTGCCAGCAGCTTAGTGTGGGTGGGCACCACAGGGGGCCACTACGAGCAGTACTTC. Amino acid sequence: CASSLVWVGTTGGHYEQYF.

CDR3 in amino acids: CSASGEGSGGAQETQYF. The CDR3 DNA follows: TGCAGTGCTAGTGGGGAGGGTAGCGGGGGGGCCCAAGAGACCCAGTACTTC. This chain links TRBV20-1 with TRBJ2-5, with 11 bases fitting TRBD2. The J segment lost 1 base and the V segment lost 3 bases, leaving 10 bases of the junction unmatched. This CDR3 contains 17 residues. Germline CDR1 reads DFQATT; CDR2 reads SNEGSKA (reference sequence).

This clonotype was detected a few times. The chain carries TRBV7-9 and TRBJ1-5; 12 nucleotides align to TRBD1. In germline, CDR1 is SEHNR, CDR2 FQNEAQ (reference sequence). The V and J ends lost 5 bases and 6 bases, in that order; junction bases with no gene match: 8. The CDR3 covers 16 residues. CDR3 in DNA: TGTGCCAGCAGCCCGTCGGGACAGGGGGCAGGTCAGCCCCAGCATTTT. Translating gives CASSPSGQGAGQPQHF.

This clonotype showed up just once. V gene TRBV27 combines with J gene TRBJ2-4; TRBD1 matches 10 bases. The J call may be incorrect, as the DNA end agrees better with TRBJ2-7. This CDR3 contains 14 residues. Germline V gene data show CDR1 as MNHEY and CDR2 as SMNVEV (reference sequence). The CDR3 reads CASQRQGASFEQYF. The CDR3 nucleotides are TGTGCCAGCCAGAGACAGGGGGCCAGTTTCGAGCAGTACTTC.

This clonotype was found once. A much more abundant neighbour one base away suggests this may be a read error. This chain links TRBV29-1 with TRBJ2-5; 7 nucleotides match TRBD1. TRBJ2-7 matches the DNA end more closely, so the J call is doubtful. This CDR3 spans 12 amino acids. Germline lookup yields CDR1 SQVTM and CDR2 ANQGSEA. This CDR3 is CSVIGQDYEQYF. The CDR3 DNA reads TGCAGCGTTATAGGACAGGACTACGAGCAGTACTTC.

The V and J genes are TRBV6-6 and TRBJ1-1; D unclear. The CDR3 is 15 residues long. Trimming shortened V by 0 bases and J by 2 bases, and 10 bases separated the two germline ends. Germline lookup yields CDR1 MNHNY and CDR2 SVGAGI (reference sequence). CDR3 DNA: TGTGCCAGCAGTTACTCCGGACGGAGAAACACTGAAGCTTTCTTT. As protein: CASSYSGRRNTEAFF.